Below are 28 T cell receptor beta chains sequenced from a single sample in a study of T cell repertoires in cytomegalovirus infection. TCRdb used MiXCR to reprocess the reads, holding one entry per CDR3 protein. The sample holds 150,000 or so distinct CDR3 sequences; about a sixth are singletons and the top ten take under 20%. What was sequenced was CD8+ T cells from PBMCs. The receptors were sampled from a human donor in good health (CMV status not recorded). Some clones in this sample may be carry-over from other donors' samples.

This clonotype was seen more than once but under ten times. The chain recombines TRBV2 with TRBJ2-4, with D possibly being TRBD1 or TRBD2 (6 bases each). Trimming removed 7 bases from V and 8 bases from J, with 15 bases in between. Per the germline V gene, CDR1 is SNHLY and CDR2 is FYNNEI. This CDR3 has 13 amino acids. The CDR3 sequence is CASTPRRGDIQYF. CDR3 DNA sequence: TGTGCCAGCACACCGAGGAGGGGGGACATTCAGTACTTC.

A few counts support this clonotype. This chain links TRBV7-9 with TRBJ2-7; D call uncertain. Germline V gene lookup returns CDR1 SEHNR and CDR2 FQNEAQ (reference sequence). The V end was cut by 5 bases, the J end by 4 bases, with 24 bases between. The CDR3 loop spans 17 amino acids. CDR3 bases: TGTGCCAGCAGCCTGGATCAGGCGCACCCCCGTAGGTACGAGCAGTACTTC. Residues: CASSLDQAHPRRYEQYF.

This clonotype has just a few counts. The chain recombines TRBV4-1 with TRBJ2-7; D unresolved. This CDR3 region has 13 residues. Germline assignment: CDR1 MGHRA and CDR2 YSYEKL. The V end lost 2 bases, the J end lost 5 bases, and 10 bases lay between the germline ends. The CDR3: CASSQTFGDEQYF. DNA for the CDR3: TGCGCCAGCAGCCAAACATTCGGCGACGAGCAGTACTTC.

This rearrangement joins TRBV7-8 to TRBJ1-3, with 12 positions matching TRBD1. Germline V gene lookup returns CDR1 SGHVS and CDR2 FQNEAQ. The CDR3 has 15 residues. The V gene end was trimmed by 5 bases and the J gene end by 4 bases; junction bases not matched to a gene: 3. The CDR3 region is CASSRGQGAGNTIYF. The DNA for the CDR3 is TGTGCCAGCAGCCGGGGACAGGGGGCCGGAAACACCATATATTTT.

The chain is built from TRBV29-1 and TRBJ2-1; a possible D gene is TRBD1 (5 bases). Trimming left V 6 bases short and J 0 bases short, with 12 bases between. The germline gives CDR1 SQVTM, CDR2 ANQGSEA. The CDR3 runs to 14 residues. The CDR3 here is CSVAGKSSYNEQFF. CDR3 nucleotide sequence: TGCAGCGTGGCAGGGAAAAGCTCCTACAATGAGCAGTTCTTC.

This clonotype has only a few counts. This chain connects TRBV6-6 to TRBJ2-1, with TRBD1 as a possible D gene (5 bases). V was trimmed by 0 bases and J by 9 bases, leaving 12 bases between them. Germline V CDR1 and CDR2: MNHNY, SVGAGI (reference sequence). The length of the CDR3 is 14 residues. As DNA, the CDR3 is TGTGCCAGCAGTTACTCTTTTAGGGGTGGTGAGCAGTTCTTC. Protein product: CASSYSFRGGEQFF.

The J gene is TRBJ2-1, the V gene TRBV7-9; D is uncertain. This CDR3 has 16 amino acids. V was trimmed by 0 bases and J by 5 bases, leaving 14 bases between them. CDR1 is SEHNR and CDR2 is FQNEAQ in the germline V gene (reference sequence). CDR3 sequence (DNA): TGTGCCAGCAGCTTAGCGAGTTCCATCCTAAACAATGAGCAGTTCTTC. As protein: CASSLASSILNNEQFF.

This clonotype was observed a handful of times. The CDR3 DNA sequence: TGTGCCACCTCGGACGGCCTTGAAGCTTTCTTT. This sequence encodes CATSDGLEAFF. The chain couples TRBV11-2 to TRBJ1-1; D unresolved. The V gene's germline CDR1 is SGHAT and CDR2 FQNNGV. The CDR3 length is 11 residues. The V end lost 10 bases, the J end lost 7 bases, and 13 bases lay between the germline ends.

The chain combines TRBV7-8 with TRBJ1-1, with no clear D. V lost 5 bases, J lost 8 bases, and 15 bases lay in between. This CDR3 is built from 13 residues. Germline CDR1 SGHVS, CDR2 FQNEAQ. CDR3 nucleotides: TGTGCCAGCAGCGTCGGGCTGGCGAAGGAAGCTTTCTTT. This encodes CASSVGLAKEAFF.

The sample holds many counts of this clonotype. The chain uses TRBV20-1 and TRBJ2-1; 7 nucleotides align to TRBD2. Losses at the gene ends were 0 bases for V and 3 bases for J; bases not matched to a gene: 5. This CDR3 region has 15 residues. Germline lookup yields CDR1 DFQATT and CDR2 SNEGSKA (reference sequence). This CDR3 is CSARDRLADYNEQFF. Here the CDR3 DNA reads TGCAGTGCTAGAGATAGGCTAGCGGACTACAATGAGCAGTTCTTC.

Comment on this clonotype: The junction shows a germline mismatch at one end, possibly a read error. The CDR3 DNA reads as TGTGCCAGCGGTGACAGGGGGCTTGAAAAACTGTTTTTT. Encoded protein: CASGDRGLEKLFF. This rearrangement joins TRBV25-1 to TRBJ1-4, with 10 bases identical to TRBD1. The germline gives CDR1 MGHDK, CDR2 SYGVNS. This CDR3 contains 13 residues.

The rearrangement uses TRBV28 and TRBJ2-7; D gene uncertain. Germline V gives CDR1 MDHEN, CDR2 SYDVKM. This CDR3 has 13 amino acids. Trimming stripped 3 bases from V and 4 bases from J, with 10 bases between. The DNA of the CDR3 is TGTGCCAGCAGTTTGATCAGAGTTTACGAGCAGTACTTC. Its translation is CASSLIRVYEQYF.

This chain joins TRBV7-2 and TRBJ2-1, with D possibly being TRBD2 (6 bases). This CDR3 contains 15 residues. Per germline, CDR1 SGHTA and CDR2 FQGNSA. Trimming removed 1 base from V and 5 bases from J, with 12 bases in between. CDR3 amino acids: CASSLGLVTHNEQFF. CDR3 in DNA: TGTGCCAGCAGCTTAGGACTAGTTACCCACAATGAGCAGTTCTTC.

This clonotype has more than one count but fewer than ten. The chain recombines TRBV7-2 with TRBJ2-7; TRBD2 matches at 12 bases. Germline lookup yields CDR1 SGHTA and CDR2 FQGNSA. The trim removed 2 bases at V and 7 bases at J, leaving 21 bases unmatched. The CDR3 is 20 residues long. CDR3 loop: CASSLMRWLAGGRGFYEQYV. In DNA form, the CDR3 reads TGTGCCAGCAGCTTAATGCGTTGGCTAGCGGGAGGGCGGGGGTTCTATGAGCAGTACGTC.

The chain employs TRBV12-3 or TRBV12-4 and TRBJ2-6; 10 positions match TRBD1. The CDR3 contains 18 residues. The junction had 9 bases not matched to a gene; V was cut back by 7 bases and J by 0 bases. The CDR3 is CASNRDRGPFSGANVLTF. In nucleotides, the CDR3 is TGTGCCAGCAACCGGGACAGGGGACCTTTCTCTGGGGCCAACGTCCTGACTTTC.

This clonotype was counted many times. The chain carries TRBV28 and TRBJ1-1; D unclear. Per germline, CDR1 MDHEN and CDR2 SYDVKM. The length of the CDR3 is 13 residues. V was shortened by 3 bases and J by 7 bases, with 12 bases between the two germline ends. The CDR3 is CASSFEGSLEAFF. CDR3 sequence (DNA): TGTGCCAGCAGTTTTGAGGGATCCCTTGAAGCTTTCTTT.

By frequency in the sample, this clonotype is medium-sized. This rearrangement joins TRBV7-2 to TRBJ2-1; 12 nucleotides agree with TRBD2. The CDR3 is 21 amino acids. Germline V CDR1 and CDR2: SGHTA, FQGNSA. After removal of 5 bases from V and 9 bases from J, the junction contained 26 bases not matched to a gene. The CDR3 reads CASSLRLINPTLAGGRGEQFF. The CDR3 coding sequence is TGTGCCAGCAGCCTGAGATTGATTAATCCGACCCTAGCGGGAGGGCGTGGTGAGCAGTTCTTC.

This clonotype was picked up a small number of times. This chain joins TRBV20-1 and TRBJ2-4, with 9 bases identical to TRBD1. Germline V gene lookup returns CDR1 DFQATT and CDR2 SNEGSKA (reference sequence). The CDR3 spans 12 residues. Germline trimming cut 6 bases from V and 7 bases from J; bases unmatched to any gene: 4. The CDR3: CSAWDRVNIQYF. CDR3 sequence (DNA): TGCAGTGCCTGGGACAGGGTGAACATTCAGTACTTC.

This clonotype was detected a few times. V is TRBV9 and J is TRBJ2-1; perhaps TRBD2 as D (6 bases). The CDR3 has 13 amino acids. Trimming removed 8 bases at V and 9 bases at J, with 18 bases between. Germline lookup yields CDR1 SGDLS and CDR2 YYNGEE. Here the CDR3 DNA reads TGTGCCAGTGACCTAGCGCTGGGTGGTGAGCAGTTCTTC. Amino acid sequence: CASDLALGGEQFF.

This clonotype has a handful of counts. The chain couples TRBV7-2 to TRBJ2-5; TRBD2 matches at 8 bases. This CDR3 has 15 amino acids. V was pared by 2 bases and J by 4 bases, with 6 bases of the junction left unmatched. Germline V lookup: CDR1 SGHTA, CDR2 FQGNSA. The chain's CDR3 is CASSLNRLAGETQYF. Here the CDR3 DNA reads TGTGCCAGCAGCTTAAATCGGCTAGCGGGAGAGACCCAGTACTTC.

A few counts support this clonotype. J is TRBJ2-3 and V is TRBV12-3 or TRBV12-4; D unresolved. The ends were cut back, 10 bases at V and 5 bases at J, with 19 bases in the middle. The CDR3 covers 14 residues. In DNA form, the CDR3 reads TGTGCCACCAATAACCACCAGTGGCAAGATACGCAGTATTTT. Translated: CATNNHQWQDTQYF.

This clonotype turned up a few times. This chain links TRBV9 with TRBJ2-7, with D hard to call. Trimming removed 3 bases at V and 7 bases at J, with 14 bases between. There are 13 residues in the CDR3. Germline V gene data show CDR1 as SGDLS and CDR2 as YYNGEE. The CDR3 DNA reads TGTGCCAGCAGCGCTGTGGCCCCCGGGGAGCAGTACTTC. Translating gives CASSAVAPGEQYF.

This clonotype was observed a few times. The gene calls are TRBV28 and TRBJ2-5; the match to TRBD2 covers 7 bases. Germline assignment: CDR1 MDHEN and CDR2 SYDVKM. The junction had 14 bases not matched to a gene; V was cut back by 5 bases and J by 5 bases. The CDR3 covers 16 residues. DNA for the CDR3: TGTGCCAGCAGTATCCGTGTGGGCGGGAGATATGAGACCCAGTACTTC. Its protein is CASSIRVGGRYETQYF.

This chain links TRBV28 with TRBJ2-7; 7 bases are a match to TRBD1. CDR1 is MDHEN, CDR2 SYDVKM, per germline. CDR3 length: 14 amino acids. Unmatched junction bases numbered 9, after V lost 5 bases and J lost 5 bases. CDR3 sequence reads: CASSQQGQSDEQYF. CDR3 nucleotide sequence: TGTGCCAGCAGTCAACAGGGGCAAAGTGACGAGCAGTACTTC. The whole variable domain, filled in from reference TRBV28 and TRBJ2-7, reads DVKVTQSSRYLVKRTGEKVFLECVQDMDHENMFWYRQDPGLGLRLIYFSYDVKMKEKGDIPEGYSVSREKKERFSLILESASTNQTSMYLCASSQQGQSDEQYFGPGTRLTVT.

This clonotype appeared a few times. The CDR3 DNA reads TGCAGCGTTGAAAAAGAGGGACTAAACACCGGGGAGCTGTTTTTT. Encoded protein: CSVEKEGLNTGELFF. This chain connects TRBV29-1 to TRBJ2-2; 7 bases line up with TRBD2. This CDR3 comprises 15 residues. Germline V gene data show CDR1 as SQVTM and CDR2 as ANQGSEA. V lost 2 bases, J lost 2 bases, and 5 bases stayed unmatched.

The genes are TRBV6-2 or TRBV6-3 and TRBJ2-1; 11 nucleotides agree with TRBD1. CDR3 length: 15 residues. Germline CDR1 is MNHEY and CDR2 is SVGEGT. V was pared by 5 bases and J by 6 bases, with 6 bases of the junction left unmatched. The CDR3 DNA reads as TGTGCCAGCAGTCAAGGACAGGGGGCACCCAATGAGCAGTTCTTC. Protein: CASSQGQGAPNEQFF.

The rearrangement joins TRBV18 to TRBJ2-5; tentative D call: TRBD2 (7 bases). The CDR3 is 14 residues long. Germline V gene data show CDR1 as KGHSH and CDR2 as LQKENI. The V end was cut by 3 bases, the J end by 5 bases, with 13 bases between. CDR3 sequence: CASSPRGAKETQYF. The DNA of the CDR3 is TGTGCCAGCTCACCCCGGGGGGCCAAGGAGACCCAGTACTTC.

This clonotype was seen only a few times. This chain joins TRBV7-2 and TRBJ2-1; 7 nucleotides line up with TRBD2. The germline CDR1 and CDR2 sequences are SGHTA and FQGNSA. After removal of 5 bases from V and 8 bases from J, the junction contained 15 bases not matched to a gene. The CDR3 sequence is 16 residues long. The CDR3 loop is CASSLISGGSSDEQFF. The CDR3, as DNA: TGTGCCAGCAGCCTTATTTCGGGCGGGAGTTCAGATGAGCAGTTCTTC. Looking up the rest from reference TRBV7-2 and TRBJ2-1 gives the full variable domain: GAGVSQSPSNKVTEKGKDVELRCDPISGHTALYWYRQSLGQGLEFLIYFQGNSAPDKSGLPSDRFSAERTGGSVSTLTIQRTQQEDSAVYLCASSLISGGSSDEQFFGPGTRLTVL.